This is a list of T cell receptor beta chains from one sample in a study of T cell responses to AZD1222 COVID-19 vaccine. Measured with immunoSEQ multiplex PCR; TCRdb has only the in-frame clones, and not every one. The top ten hold approximately 10% of the sample, which has around 96,000 clones, approximately 90% seen once. The sequenced sample was peripheral blood, obtained 28 days after the second AZD1222 dose. These receptors were taken from an adult who received the AZD1222 COVID-19 vaccine. The CDR3 runs from the conserved cysteine through the conserved F or W. Each record gives: CDR3 length, clone size, J gene, V gene, D gene, CDR3 protein, CDR3 DNA. The D gene is left open where the match is weak. Rows may omit the clone size; those that give it use once, few, many or a size class.

>15|.|TRBJ1-4|TRBV5-1|TRBD1
CASSKGQGTEEKLFF
TGCGCCAGCAGCAAAGGACAGGGGACGGAGGAAAAACTGTTTTTT
>13|.|TRBJ2-1|TRBV12-5|.
CASGLGSYNEQFF
TGTGCTAGTGGTTTGGGCAGTTACAATGAGCAGTTCTTC
>15|.|TRBJ2-3|TRBV5-1|.
CASSLGPAGTDTQYF
TGCGCCAGCAGCTTGGGACCAGCTGGCACAGATACGCAGTATTTT
>16|.|TRBJ2-1|TRBV2|TRBD2
CASSVWLAGSYNEQFF
TGTGCCAGCAGTGTCTGGCTAGCGGGAAGCTACAATGAGCAGTTCTTC
>15|once|TRBJ1-6|TRBV28|.
CASRDPGHQNSPLHF
TGTGCCAGCAGGGACCCGGGACACCAAAATTCACCCCTCCACTTT
>12|.|TRBJ1-4|TRBV18|.
CASSPGPEKLFF
TGTGCCAGCTCACCAGGGCCTGAAAAACTGTTTTTT
>16|.|TRBJ2-1|TRBV21-1|.
CASSRAGTDSYNEQFF
TGTGCCAGCAGCCGCGCGGGGACAGACTCCTACAATGAGCAGTTCTTC
>17|.|TRBJ2-2|TRBV28|TRBD2
CASSPPGGREGTGELFF
TGTGCCAGCAGTCCCCCCGGGGGGCGGGAGGGCACCGGGGAGCTGTTTTTT
>16|.|TRBJ2-3|TRBV5-1|TRBD2
CASSSPTSGVTDTQYF
TGCGCCAGCAGCTCACCAACTAGCGGGGTCACAGATACGCAGTATTTT
>14|.|TRBJ2-1|TRBV28|.
CASSRRNSYNEQFF
TGTGCCAGCAGTCGGCGGAACTCCTACAATGAGCAGTTCTTC
>13|.|TRBJ1-1|TRBV29-1|.
CSVKIGQNTEAFF
TGCAGCGTTAAGATAGGACAGAACACTGAAGCTTTCTTT
>15|.|TRBJ1-5|TRBV18|.
CASSPLTASNQPQHF
TGTGCCAGCTCACCGCTGACGGCAAGCAATCAGCCCCAGCATTTT
>10|once|TRBJ2-7|TRBV20-1|.
CSARSFEQYF
TGCAGTGCTAGGTCTTTCGAGCAGTACTTC
>15|.|TRBJ2-3|TRBV4-1|TRBD2
CASSFGTSGTDTQYF
TGCGCCAGCAGCTTCGGGACTAGCGGCACAGATACGCAGTATTTT
>12|.|TRBJ2-7|TRBV29-1|TRBD2
CSVVGGAYEQYF
TGCAGCGTTGTGGGGGGGGCCTACGAGCAGTACTTC
>13|few|TRBJ1-1|TRBV7-9|.
CASSFQGNTEAFF
TGTGCCAGCAGCTTTCAGGGGAACACTGAAGCTTTCTTT
>14|.|TRBJ2-2|TRBV6-1|.
CASSEAVGAGELFF
TGTGCCAGCAGTGAAGCCGTCGGGGCCGGGGAGCTGTTTTTT
>15|.|TRBJ2-7|TRBV7-2|TRBD2
CASILGGTSGYEQYF
TGTGCCAGCATCCTGGGCGGGACTAGCGGCTACGAGCAGTACTTC
>13|.|TRBJ2-7|TRBV5-1|TRBD1
CASSLDRGLIQYF
TGCGCCAGCAGCTTGGACAGGGGGCTTATACAGTACTTC
>14|.|TRBJ1-3|TRBV2|.
CASSLDRSGHTIYF
TGTGCCAGCAGTCTAGACAGGAGCGGACACACCATATATTTT
>14|once|TRBJ1-1|TRBV29-1|.
CSVERLVMNTEAFF
TGCAGCGTTGAAAGGTTAGTAATGAACACTGAAGCTTTCTTT
>18|.|TRBJ1-2|TRBV4-2|.
CASSQDMWGQQGLNGYTF
TGTGCCAGCAGCCAAGATATGTGGGGACAACAAGGGTTGAACGGCTACACCTTC
>14|.|TRBJ2-4|TRBV3-1/TRBV3-2|TRBD1
CASSQATPGQIQYF
TGTGCCAGCAGCCAAGCGACCCCGGGACAGATTCAGTACTTC